This TCR beta chain was captured by sequencing in a study of long-term antiretroviral therapy in people with HIV. Study conclusions and caveats: The clones with expansion before ART were dominant in the repertoire at all time points. Against controls, HIV repertoires showed narrower ranges of CDR3 length.

The V gene lost 4 bases and the J gene lost 2 bases, with 12 bases spanning the gap. The CDR3 totals 14 residues. Germline V lookup: CDR1 SGHRS, CDR2 YFSETQ. In regard to this clone: Its antigen remains unidentified.

Researchers report immunoSEQ v3.0 was run at survey level. Profiled with immunoSEQ multiplex PCR; TCRdb holds only in-frame clones, not every one. Of over 10,000 clones in the sample, 88% are singletons; the top ten hold 20% to 25%. This clonotype was obtained from a woman aged 40-49 years with HIV. J is TRBJ2-5 and V is TRBV5-1; D might be TRBD1 or TRBD2, each matching 5 bases. The material sequenced was unsorted PBMCs, taken 2.1 years after starting antiretroviral therapy. This CDR3 is CASSPGRPQETQYF. The CDR3 DNA follows: TGCGCCAGCAGCCCGGGACGGCCACAAGAGACCCAGTACTTC.